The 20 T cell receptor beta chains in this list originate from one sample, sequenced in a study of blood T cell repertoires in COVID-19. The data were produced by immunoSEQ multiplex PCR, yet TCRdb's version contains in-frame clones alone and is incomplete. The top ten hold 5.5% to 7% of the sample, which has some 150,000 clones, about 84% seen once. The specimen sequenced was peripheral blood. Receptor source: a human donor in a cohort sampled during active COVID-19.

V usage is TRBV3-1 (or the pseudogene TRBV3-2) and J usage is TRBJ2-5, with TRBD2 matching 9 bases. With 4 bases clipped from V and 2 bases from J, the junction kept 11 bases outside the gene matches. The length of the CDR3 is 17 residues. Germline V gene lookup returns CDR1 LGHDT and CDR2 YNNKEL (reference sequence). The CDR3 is CASSLSEAGGVQETQYF. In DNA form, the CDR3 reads TGTGCCAGCAGCCTAAGCGAGGCGGGGGGGGTTCAAGAGACCCAGTACTTC.

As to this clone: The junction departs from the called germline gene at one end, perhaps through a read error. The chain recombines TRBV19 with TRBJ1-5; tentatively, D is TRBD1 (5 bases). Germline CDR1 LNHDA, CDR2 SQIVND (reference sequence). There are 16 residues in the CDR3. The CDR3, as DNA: TGTGCCAGTACCACACCCAGTGGTGGGGCGGATCAGGCCCAGCATTTT. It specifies CASTTPSGGADQAQHF.

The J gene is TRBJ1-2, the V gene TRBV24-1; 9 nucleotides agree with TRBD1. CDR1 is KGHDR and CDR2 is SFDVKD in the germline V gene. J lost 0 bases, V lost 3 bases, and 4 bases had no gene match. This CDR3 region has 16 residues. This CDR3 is CATSDRTGDPNYGYTF. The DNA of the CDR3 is TGTGCCACCAGTGATAGGACAGGGGACCCTAACTATGGCTACACCTTC.

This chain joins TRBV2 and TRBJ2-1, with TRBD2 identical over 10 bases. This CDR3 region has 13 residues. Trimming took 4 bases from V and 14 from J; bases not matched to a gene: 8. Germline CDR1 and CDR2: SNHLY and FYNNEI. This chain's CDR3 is CASSGAGGPSKFF. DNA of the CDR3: TGTGCCAGCAGTGGAGCGGGGGGGCCGTCGAAGTTCTTC.

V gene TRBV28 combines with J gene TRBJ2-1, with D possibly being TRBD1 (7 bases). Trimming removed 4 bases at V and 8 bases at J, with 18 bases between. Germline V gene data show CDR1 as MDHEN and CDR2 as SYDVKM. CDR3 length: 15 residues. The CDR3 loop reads CASSSGGPRTHEQFF. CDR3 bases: TGTGCCAGCAGTTCAGGGGGGCCCCGCACCCATGAGCAGTTCTTC.

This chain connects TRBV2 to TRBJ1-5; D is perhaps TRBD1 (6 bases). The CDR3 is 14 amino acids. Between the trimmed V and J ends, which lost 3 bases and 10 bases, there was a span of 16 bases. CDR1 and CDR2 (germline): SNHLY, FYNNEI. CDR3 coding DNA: TGTGCCAGCAGTGAGGGGTCAGGGGTTTTACCCCAGCATTTT. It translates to CASSEGSGVLPQHF.

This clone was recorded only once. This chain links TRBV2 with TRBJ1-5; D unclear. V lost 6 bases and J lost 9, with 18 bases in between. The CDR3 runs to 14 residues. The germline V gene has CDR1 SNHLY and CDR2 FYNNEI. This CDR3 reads CASSGNLGDSPQHF. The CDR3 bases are TGTGCCAGCAGCGGAAATTTAGGTGACTCGCCCCAGCATTTT.

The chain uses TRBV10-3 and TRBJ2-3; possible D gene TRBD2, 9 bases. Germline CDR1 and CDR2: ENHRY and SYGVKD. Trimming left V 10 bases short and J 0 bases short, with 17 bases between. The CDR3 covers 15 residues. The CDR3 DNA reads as TGTGCCACCAGGGGGCGGGGGGGCAGCACAGATACGCAGTATTTT. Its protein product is CATRGRGGSTDTQYF.

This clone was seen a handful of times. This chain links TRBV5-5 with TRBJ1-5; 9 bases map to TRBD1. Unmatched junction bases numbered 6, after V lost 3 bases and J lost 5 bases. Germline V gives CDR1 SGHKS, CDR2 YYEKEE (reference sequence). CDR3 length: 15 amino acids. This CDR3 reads CASSWGTGRDQPQHF. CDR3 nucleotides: TGTGCCAGCAGCTGGGGGACAGGGAGGGATCAGCCCCAGCATTTT.

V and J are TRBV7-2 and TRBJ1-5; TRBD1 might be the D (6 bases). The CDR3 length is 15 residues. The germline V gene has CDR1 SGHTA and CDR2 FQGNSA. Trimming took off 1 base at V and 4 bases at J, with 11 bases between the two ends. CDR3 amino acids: CASSLVGGANQPQHF. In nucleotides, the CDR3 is TGTGCCAGCAGCTTAGTAGGGGGGGCGAATCAGCCCCAGCATTTT.

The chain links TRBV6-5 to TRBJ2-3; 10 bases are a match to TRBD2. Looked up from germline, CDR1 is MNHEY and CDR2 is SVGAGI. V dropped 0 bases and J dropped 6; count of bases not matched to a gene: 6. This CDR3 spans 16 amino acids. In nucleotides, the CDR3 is TGTGCCAGCAGTTACTCAAGCGGGGGGGCCGAGGATACGCAGTATTTT. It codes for CASSYSSGGAEDTQYF.

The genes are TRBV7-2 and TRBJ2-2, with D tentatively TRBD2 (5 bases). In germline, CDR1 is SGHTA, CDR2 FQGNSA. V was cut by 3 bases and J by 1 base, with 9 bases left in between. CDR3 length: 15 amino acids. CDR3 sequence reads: CASSLFGENTGELFF. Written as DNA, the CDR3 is TGTGCCAGCAGCTTGTTCGGGGAGAACACCGGGGAGCTGTTTTTT.

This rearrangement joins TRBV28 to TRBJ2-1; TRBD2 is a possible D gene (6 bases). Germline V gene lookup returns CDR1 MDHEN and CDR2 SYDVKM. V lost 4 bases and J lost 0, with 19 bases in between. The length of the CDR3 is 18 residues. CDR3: CASSSGRLGRSSYNEQFF. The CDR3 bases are TGTGCCAGCAGTTCTGGGCGGCTGGGGAGGAGCTCCTACAATGAGCAGTTCTTC.

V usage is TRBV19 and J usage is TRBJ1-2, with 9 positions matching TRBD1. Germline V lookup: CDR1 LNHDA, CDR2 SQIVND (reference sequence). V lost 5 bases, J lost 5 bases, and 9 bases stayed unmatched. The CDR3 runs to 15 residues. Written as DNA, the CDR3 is TGTGCCAGTAGTGATCCGGGACAGGGCGGTTATGGCTACACCTTC. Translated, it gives CASSDPGQGGYGYTF.

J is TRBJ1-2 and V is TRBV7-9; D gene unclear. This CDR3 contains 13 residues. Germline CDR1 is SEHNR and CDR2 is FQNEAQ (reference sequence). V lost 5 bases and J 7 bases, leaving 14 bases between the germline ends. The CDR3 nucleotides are TGTGCCAGCAGCCTGACTCATCTTCCTGGCTACACCTTC. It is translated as CASSLTHLPGYTF.

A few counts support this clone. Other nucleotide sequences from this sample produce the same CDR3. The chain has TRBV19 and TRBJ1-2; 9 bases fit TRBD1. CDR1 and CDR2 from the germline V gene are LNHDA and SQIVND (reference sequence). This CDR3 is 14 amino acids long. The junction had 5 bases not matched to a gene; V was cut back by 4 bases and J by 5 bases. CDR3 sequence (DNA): TGTGCCAGTAGTACCCGGGACAGGGTGTATGGCTACACCTTC. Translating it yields CASSTRDRVYGYTF.

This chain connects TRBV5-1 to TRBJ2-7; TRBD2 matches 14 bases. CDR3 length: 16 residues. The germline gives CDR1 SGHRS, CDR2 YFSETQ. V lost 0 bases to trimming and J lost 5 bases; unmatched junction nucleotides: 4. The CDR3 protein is CASSLGLAGGHNEQYF. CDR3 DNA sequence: TGCGCCAGCAGCTTGGGACTAGCGGGGGGGCACAACGAGCAGTACTTC.

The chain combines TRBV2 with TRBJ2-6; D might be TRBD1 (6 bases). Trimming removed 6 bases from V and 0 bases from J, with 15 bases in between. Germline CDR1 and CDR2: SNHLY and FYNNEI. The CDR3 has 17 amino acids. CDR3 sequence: CASSEGVLSSGANVLTF. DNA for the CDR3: TGTGCCAGCAGCGAGGGGGTCCTGAGCTCTGGGGCCAACGTCCTGACTTTC.

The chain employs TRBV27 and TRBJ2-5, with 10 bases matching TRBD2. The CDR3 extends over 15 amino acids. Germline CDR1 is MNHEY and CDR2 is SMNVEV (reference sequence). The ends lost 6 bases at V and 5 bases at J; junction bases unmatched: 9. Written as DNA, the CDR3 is TGTGCCAGCAGGGGAACTAGCGGGGAGGGGGAGACCCAGTACTTC. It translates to CASRGTSGEGETQYF.

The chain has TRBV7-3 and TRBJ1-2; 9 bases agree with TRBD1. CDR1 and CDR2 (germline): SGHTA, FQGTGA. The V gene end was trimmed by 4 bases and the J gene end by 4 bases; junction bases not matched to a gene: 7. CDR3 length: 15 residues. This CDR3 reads CASSSRTGAVYGYTF. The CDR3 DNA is TGTGCCAGCAGCTCCAGGACAGGGGCGGTCTATGGCTACACCTTC.